The clone carrying this TCR beta chain was recorded a few times. Its antigen is currently unknown. This specimen comes from a study of post-analysis software for immune sequencing data. Study-level results: By F measure, samples from a shared preparation batch strongly co-clustered. Among four to six TRBV segments more frequent in patients than controls were TRBV5-6, TRBV5-1 and TRBV20-1. There was significantly lower normalized Chao1 diversity in multiple sclerosis patients than in controls.

In germline, CDR1 is DFQATT, CDR2 SNEGSKA (reference sequence). This CDR3 has 14 residues. cDNA libraries of TCR beta carried unique molecular identifiers. Input of about 0.9 to 10 million T cells yielded a few hundred thousand cDNA molecules. MiXCR was run by TCRdb on the PCR reads, yielding one entry per CDR3 protein. The repertoire holds 650,000 to 900,000 distinct CDR3 sequences, just over 45% seen once, with 4.9% in the top ten. This clonotype originated in a girl aged 5-17 years with multiple sclerosis. The chain joins TRBV20-1 to TRBJ2-7; D not resolved. TRBJ2-5 matches the DNA end more closely, so the J call is doubtful. Sequencing input: blood. CDR3 bases: TGCAGTGCTAGAGATGAGGCTAGATGGGAGACCCAGTACTTC. It encodes CSARDEARWETQYF.